This T cell receptor (beta chain) was recovered during a study of shared clonotypes between healthy human individuals. The study, taken as a whole, reports: Naive subsets tended to show greater estimated richness than memory subsets.

V shed 1 base and J 0 bases; nucleotides not matched to a gene: 7. Germline V gene data show CDR1 as SEHNR and CDR2 as FQNEAQ (reference sequence). The CDR3 runs 17 residues. Investigators divided CD4+ cells into CD45RA+ naive and CD45RA-negative memory subsets. As for this clone: Antigen unknown.

The repertoire was sequenced with immunoSEQ multiplex PCR; TCRdb's copy has only in-frame clones and lacks some. This table holds 500,000 or so clones, about 96% found once. The source of this sequence is a woman in her twenties or thirties in good health. The sample taken for sequencing was naive CD4+ T cells sorted from blood. This sample's subset: CD45RA+ positively selected. The V gene is TRBV7-9, the J gene TRBJ2-7; 9 bases are a match to TRBD1. CDR3 in DNA: TGTGCCAGCAGCTTAGTAGCCGGACAGGGGAGCTCCTACGAGCAGTACTTC. Amino acids: CASSLVAGQGSSYEQYF.